These T cell receptor beta chains were read from a single sample in a study of shared clonotypes between healthy human individuals. The method was immunoSEQ multiplex PCR; TCRdb's version includes in-frame clones alone and lacks a portion of them. This table holds some 2 million clones, about 94% found once. The specimen sequenced was naive CD8+ T cells sorted from blood. All receptors derive from a man in his late teens or twenties in good health. CDR3s include the opening cysteine and the closing phenylalanine or tryptophan.

v_call,cdr3_aa
TRBV6-1,CASSDLAGRETAFF
TRBV7-2,CASSSGLAGRWLFF
TRBV5-1,CASSLPGQGSSYEQYF
TRBV30,CACLGDKTYEQYF
TRBV5-8,CASSPTSGRYEQYF
TRBV13,CASGPGDTEAFF
TRBV4-1,CASSPGQGWDEQYF
TRBV11-2,CASSGLAGRGSDTQYF
TRBV19,CASSIGGAEAFF
TRBV7-9,CASSFGANYGYTF
TRBV27,CASQKGEITEAFF
TRBV5-1,CASSLAGDLYEQYF
TRBV5-1,CASSSGLATYNEQFF
TRBV9,CASSLAGVGDTQYF
TRBV19,CASSIDLGGAFF
TRBV14,CASSQEGGWDTQYF
TRBV7-9,CASTLGGWADTQYF
TRBV4-3,CASSQDPNALAASTDTQYF
TRBV28,CASSPGPGGHFSWNEQFF
TRBV25-1,CASRQGYEQYF
TRBV11-2,CASSFLAGRFDEQFF
TRBV7-8,CASSHRVAGTGSYNSPLHF
TRBV27,CASSLSSGGPEPYNEQFF
TRBV5-6,CASSMDGHPEQFF
TRBV11-2,CASSSRQGASGNTIYF
TRBV5-6,CASSLEGSYYGYTF
TRBV27,CASKDRSSGNTIYF
TRBV19,CASSIEPALYNEQFF
TRBV11-2,CASKGLAGVPGGEQYF
TRBV4-1,CASSQLPFTLAGGGEQFF
TRBV29-1,CSVVQGAVNGYTF
TRBV5-4,CASSLADLDEQFF
TRBV28,CASSLLGGTTYNEQFF
TRBV27,CASRRSGSIYEQYF
TRBV16,CASSQGPRDRVDNYGYTF
TRBV30,CAWSGLSGTGGPGGYTF
TRBV18,CASSPRTNTEAFF
TRBV7-9,CASSDGQPEQYF
TRBV7-3,CASSLTGGSRDTQYF
TRBV4-1,CASSHPGDYEQYF
TRBV7-9,CASSWTGNEKLFF
TRBV2,CASRDRERLNQPQHF
TRBV7-9,CATTLNGYTF
TRBV4-1,CASSQETSGVYEQYF
TRBV5-4,CASSPSLWNEQFF
TRBV5-1,CASSPRPGNTIYF
TRBV4-2,CASSQGLALDEQFF
TRBV4-1,CASSPILTGRIYEQYF
TRBV27,CASSLLGVLGNSPLHF
TRBV7-9,CASSRTAAGYEQYF
TRBV7-9,CASSSDLKLTDTQYF
TRBV5-1,CASSLESSGTLNSPLHF
TRBV15,CATSSFRELSYEQYF